The entry that follows covers one TCR beta chain sequence. Antigen unknown. This sample stems from a study of cytomegalovirus exposure and HLA in healthy donors. Overall study: T cells numbering about 200 million yielded more than 100 million unique TCR beta sequences in an earlier analysis. Findings and caveats of the study: Follow-up analysis found HLA locus-dependent TCR association rates, highest for DRB1 and lowest for HLA-C. Reported performance of the classifier showed diagnosis of cytomegalovirus status with high specificity and sensitivity.

CDR1 and CDR2 (germline): GTSNPN, SVGIG (reference sequence). The germline V and J ends were trimmed by 1 base and 1 base, with 11 bases remaining between them. The CDR3 has 15 residues. Amplification used 60 Vbeta primers and 13 Jbeta primers. The data were produced by immunoSEQ multiplex PCR, yet TCRdb's version contains in-frame clones alone and is incomplete. The repertoire has 81,000 or so clones, just over 75% of them found once; the top ten carry roughly 3.2%. Sequencing was carried out using PBMCs. The receptor comes from a man over 45 in good health and CMV-seropositive. The chain has TRBV30 and TRBJ1-5; possibly TRBD1 for D (6 bases). The CDR3 DNA sequence: TGTGCCTGGAGTGAATACGACAGGAGCAATCAGCCCCAGCATTTT. It specifies CAWSEYDRSNQPQHF.